Listed here are 7 T cell receptor beta chains from one sample, sequenced in a study of OX40 agonist ivuxolimab in advanced cancers. Generated by immunoSEQ multiplex PCR, the TCRdb table keeps only in-frame clones and is missing some. Of about 24,000 clones in the sample, roughly 88% were seen once. The sample in question was CD4+ or CD8+ T cells sorted from blood, obtained in a trial of the OX40 agonist ivuxolimab. Every receptor here comes from an adult with an advanced solid tumor such as melanoma, head and neck, liver or kidney cancer.

This clone has a single count. The chain recombines TRBV6-4 with TRBJ1-4, with 10 bases fitting TRBD1. The trim removed 4 bases at V and 4 bases at J, leaving 6 bases unmatched. CDR3 length: 16 residues. CDR1 is MRHNA, CDR2 SNTAGT, per germline. CDR3 bases: TGTGCCAGCAGTGCTCAGGGACAGGGGAATAATGAAAAACTGTTTTTT. Amino acid sequence: CASSAQGQGNNEKLFF.

This chain connects TRBV7-9 to TRBJ1-2; the D gene is possibly TRBD1 (5 bases). This CDR3 has 13 amino acids. V was cut by 6 bases and J by 4 bases, with 12 bases left in between. The germline V gene encodes CDR1 SEHNR and CDR2 FQNEAQ (reference sequence). The CDR3 bases are TGTGCCAGCAGTCCAGGGCAGGGCTATGGCTACACCTTC. Translating it yields CASSPGQGYGYTF.

This clone was counted a single time. This CDR3 is CASSEDRLAETQYF. The CDR3 region has the DNA TGTGCCAGCAGTGAGGACAGACTCGCGGAGACCCAGTACTTC. V and J are TRBV25-1 and TRBJ2-5, with a tentative D call TRBD1 (6 bases). CDR3 length equals 14 residues. The germline V gene encodes CDR1 MGHDK and CDR2 SYGVNS. V dropped 3 bases and J dropped 5 bases, with 13 bases sitting between them.

This chain connects TRBV5-1 to TRBJ2-1; 12 positions match TRBD2. CDR1 SGHRS and CDR2 YFSETQ come from the germline V gene. The CDR3 runs 17 residues. The trim removed 1 base at V and 8 bases at J, leaving 10 bases unmatched. CDR3 residues: CASSLPPSGGAAYEQFF. CDR3 coding DNA: TGCGCCAGCAGCTTGCCTCCTAGCGGGGGGGCTGCGTATGAGCAGTTCTTC.

The gene calls are TRBV18 and TRBJ2-1; TRBD2 is a possible D gene (5 bases). This CDR3 has 15 amino acids. Looked up from germline, CDR1 is KGHSH and CDR2 is LQKENI. V lost 2 bases to trimming and J lost 5 bases, with 13 bases between them. The CDR3 here is CASSPRIAKDNEQFF. As DNA, the CDR3 is TGTGCCAGCTCACCAAGAATAGCGAAGGACAATGAGCAGTTCTTC.

The chain couples TRBV6-1 to TRBJ2-7, with 11 bases matching TRBD1. V shed 5 bases, J shed 4 bases, and the junction held 7 bases outside the gene matches. Germline V gives CDR1 MNHNS, CDR2 SASEGT. The CDR3 totals 15 residues. CDR3 amino acids: CASSLGQGAFYEQYF. DNA of the CDR3: TGTGCCAGCAGTTTAGGACAGGGGGCATTTTACGAGCAGTACTTC.

The chain carries TRBV19 and TRBJ2-2; 12 bases fit TRBD2. The germline V gene encodes CDR1 LNHDA and CDR2 SQIVND (reference sequence). V lost 6 bases and J lost 6; bases outside the gene matches: 8. This CDR3 region has 16 residues. The CDR3 protein is CASSTRLAGVAGELFF. CDR3 sequence (DNA): TGTGCCAGTAGCACCAGACTAGCGGGAGTTGCCGGGGAGCTGTTTTTT.